This TCR beta chain came from a study of blood T cell repertoires in COVID-19 (dated by TCRdb to between 2020 and 2021). For the study in its entirety: The collaborator samples originated in the United States, Italy and Spain and spanned the acute and convalescent phases of COVID-19. The material from the prospective study consisted of cDNA or gDNA derived from T cells, B-cell-depleted T cells, or PBMCs. Deeply sampled blood TCRbeta repertoires from subjects exposed to, actively infected with, or recovered from COVID-19 were included in the dataset. The repertoires were released in a freely available public database intended as a resource for research on the immune response to SARS-CoV-2. Samples were obtained from the ongoing ImmuneRACE study (first 160 participants) and from roughly 1,300 subjects provided by 6 global collaborators. Nearly every sample came with metadata listing a de-identified subject ID, COVID-19 status, age in years and sex. Where available, HLA class I and class II types were taken from metadata supplied by the sample provider and were not determined by assay-based typing. The research as a whole found: The quantity of clinical and demographic metadata differed by source and by participant and was supplied without curation.

The immunoSEQ Assay, a bias-controlled multiplex PCR, was used to amplify TCRbeta CDR3 regions from genomic DNA. The source study handled its data this way. Nucleated cell counts per sample were estimated from amplification of reference gene primers within the assay. To quantify the absolute abundance of each unique TCRbeta CDR3 rearrangement, sequence reads were collapsed and filtered. Productive Simpson clonality was computed per sample as the square root of Simpson's diversity index over productive rearrangements. The source is immuneACCESS, and TCRdb retained only in-frame sequences with V and J called. Part of the clones is not carried over; for the studies checked, unresolved V genes explain less than half of this, and the remainder is unexplained. V and J calls and clone size are those listed in that table; D and trimming were worked out from the DNA. The sample profile shows hundreds of thousands of clones; roughly nine tenths of them were found once. The top ten constitute about 2.9% of the sample.

V loses 5 bases of germline sequence and J loses 3 bases, and the interval between the two ends is 13 bases. CDR3 length: 14 amino acids, cysteine to phenylalanine. Of the read, only the CDR3 DNA is kept; its 42 bases are in frame from base 1. Via the germline V gene (reference sequence), CDR1 is SEHNR and CDR2 FQNEAQ. One collaborating source in Seattle enrolled patients while the patients were actively infected and followed the patients over time throughout the course of disease. Collaborating institutions collected whole blood in K2EDTA tubes following their own protocols. For TCRbeta analysis, collaborators shipped samples in one of three forms: frozen whole blood, isolated PBMCs, or DNA extracted from either of those sample types. With respect to this clone: What antigen it recognizes has not been identified. Base qualities are not recorded, but no much larger clone differs from it by a single base.

Sequenced material: peripheral blood. The receptor chain draws on TRBV7-9 and TRBJ1-2; matching of 6 bases hints at TRBD1 as the D gene. This TCR was recovered from a young woman with COVID-19, enrolled during active disease. At the DNA level, the sequence is TGTGCCAGCAGCGTGACAGGTGGAGACTATGGCTACACCTTC. This codes for CASSVTGGDYGYTF.